A single T cell receptor (beta chain) is shown here with its context. These data are taken from a study of identical twins. From the 5' RACE reads, TCRdb called clonotypes with MiXCR, one entry per CDR3 protein. The repertoire holds around 500,000 distinct CDR3 sequences, approximately 15% seen once, with roughly 0.5% in the top ten. The ends lost 1 base at V and 0 bases at J; junction bases unmatched: 15. This CDR3 has 19 amino acids. Germline assignment: CDR1 LGHNT and CDR2 FRNRAP. The same data also went into a second study, on yellow fever vaccine responses in identical twins.

The chain uses TRBV12-5 and TRBJ2-7; 7 bases are a match to TRBD1. The specimen sequenced was CD4+ T cells sorted from blood. The receptor's source is a woman between 18 and 29 years old in good health. The CDR3 reads CASGLGISGTDRRSYEQYF. In nucleotides, the CDR3 is TGTGCTAGTGGTTTGGGGATCTCGGGGACAGATCGCCGCTCCTACGAGCAGTACTTC.